The 32 T cell receptor beta chains reported below all come from one sample, sequenced in a study of neurological immune-mediated disorders. TCRdb passed the 5' RACE reads through MiXCR, listing each CDR3 protein once. The table has 55,000 to 70,000 distinct CDR3 sequences, about 3% seen once. The sample comprised PBMCs. Receptors were obtained from a woman between 45 and 65 years old with multiple sclerosis.

Many counts were recorded for this clonotype. The gene calls are TRBV7-6 and TRBJ1-6, with 7 bases that match TRBD1. CDR1 and CDR2 from the germline V gene are SGHVS and FNYEAQ. CDR3 size: 15 residues. J gave up 8 bases and V 4 bases, and 8 bases lay outside the gene matches. The CDR3 region has the DNA TGTGCCAGCAGCTCAACCCCGACAGGGTATTCACCCCTCCACTTT. Protein sequence: CASSSTPTGYSPLHF. Together with reference TRBV7-6 and TRBJ1-6, the CDR3 gives the full variable domain: GAGVSQSPRYKVTKRGQDVALRCDPISGHVSLYWYRQALGQGPEFLTYFNYEAQQDKSGLPNDRFSAERPEGSISTLTIQRTEQRDSAMYRCASSSTPTGYSPLHFGNGTRLTVT.

This clonotype was seen repeatedly, ten times or more. The gene calls are TRBV28 and TRBJ2-7, with TRBD1 identical over 7 bases. Germline loops: CDR1 MDHEN, CDR2 SYDVKM. CDR3 length: 14 residues. The trim removed 2 bases at V and 6 bases at J, leaving 7 bases unmatched. The CDR3 DNA is TGTGCCAGCAGTTTACCTAGGGGGCCGGGCGAGCAGTACTTC. Its protein product is CASSLPRGPGEQYF.

This clonotype was seen repeatedly, ten times or more. The V gene is TRBV20-1, the J gene TRBJ1-2; D might be TRBD1 (5 bases). V was pared by 4 bases and J by 7 bases, with 19 bases between. The length of the CDR3 is 14 residues. Germline V gene sequence: CDR1 DFQATT, CDR2 SNEGSKA (reference sequence). CDR3 residues: CSATLDVLGLGYTF. As DNA, the CDR3 is TGCAGTGCTACGTTAGATGTCCTGGGGCTTGGCTACACCTTC.

This clonotype was detected only a few times. J is TRBJ2-3 and V is TRBV18; 7 bases are a match to TRBD1. Losses at the gene ends were 2 bases for V and 0 bases for J; bases not matched to a gene: 5. The CDR3 runs 16 residues. Germline CDR1 KGHSH, CDR2 LQKENI. In DNA form, the CDR3 reads TGTGCCAGCTCACCAGTAAAGGGGGCTAGCACAGATACGCAGTATTTT. Its protein is CASSPVKGASTDTQYF.

This clonotype was recorded at least ten times. J is TRBJ2-3 and V is TRBV27, with D perhaps matching TRBD1 (5 bases). The V end lost 3 bases, the J end lost 5 bases, and 24 bases lay between the germline ends. The CDR3 sequence is 18 residues long. Germline-derived CDR1 and CDR2 are MNHEY and SMNVEV (reference sequence). The CDR3 region is CASSFRRQALGDKDTQYF. Written as DNA, the CDR3 is TGTGCCAGCAGTTTTCGCAGGCAGGCGCTAGGGGATAAAGATACGCAGTATTTT.

Many counts were recorded for this clonotype. This sequence joins TRBV28 and TRBJ1-3, with 7 bases fitting TRBD1. This CDR3 comprises 15 residues. Germline assignment: CDR1 MDHEN and CDR2 SYDVKM. V was clipped by 5 bases and J by 4 bases; unmatched bases: 8. The CDR3 bases are TGTGCCAGCAGTCTCGCCCGGACAGGAGGAAACACCATATATTTT. It yields the protein CASSLARTGGNTIYF.

This clonotype was found many times. The gene calls are TRBV11-3 and TRBJ2-5, with 8 bases fitting TRBD2. The CDR3 contains 14 residues. The J segment lost 6 bases and the V segment lost 5 bases, leaving 8 bases of the junction unmatched. Germline CDR1 and CDR2: SGHNT and YENEEA. The CDR3 loop is CASSPRTSIQTQYF. The CDR3, as DNA: TGTGCCAGCAGCCCCCGGACTAGCATCCAGACCCAGTACTTC.

The sample holds many counts of this clonotype. The chain employs TRBV5-1 and TRBJ2-1; the match to TRBD1 covers 9 bases. CDR1 SGHRS and CDR2 YFSETQ come from the germline V gene. The CDR3 has 16 amino acids. After removal of 2 bases from V and 12 bases from J, the junction contained 15 bases not matched to a gene. CDR3 region: CASSFMVGQGSNVQFF. The CDR3, as DNA: TGCGCCAGCAGCTTTATGGTCGGACAGGGGAGTAACGTGCAGTTCTTC. Full variable domain (rest looked up from reference TRBV5-1 and TRBJ2-1): KAGVTQTPRYLIKTRGQQVTLSCSPISGHRSVSWYQQTPGQGLQFLFEYFSETQRNKGNFPGRFSGRQFSNSRSEMNVSTLELGDSALYLCASSFMVGQGSNVQFFGPGTRLTVL.

This clonotype was seen repeatedly, ten times or more. The V and J genes are TRBV4-3 and TRBJ2-3; D unresolved. Germline lookup yields CDR1 LGHNA and CDR2 YSLEER. V lost 0 bases, J lost 4 bases, and 11 bases lay in between. The length of the CDR3 is 15 residues. The CDR3 protein is CASSQDPSLPDTQYF. Written as DNA, the CDR3 is TGCGCCAGCAGCCAAGATCCCAGCCTTCCAGATACGCAGTATTTT.

This clonotype was recorded many times. This chain uses TRBV15 with TRBJ2-5, with TRBD1 matching over 11 bases. V gave up 5 bases and J gave up 1 base; unmatched junction bases: 3. The germline CDR1 and CDR2 sequences are LNHNV and YYDKDF (reference sequence). The length of the CDR3 is 15 residues. The CDR3 DNA reads TGTGCCACCAGCCGGGACAGGGGGGTCCAAGAGACCCAGTACTTC. Translation: CATSRDRGVQETQYF.

This clonotype was observed many times. The chain joins TRBV20-1 to TRBJ2-1; D is unresolved. The CDR3 covers 13 residues. V gave up 5 bases and J gave up 7 bases, with 15 bases separating them. Per the germline V gene, CDR1 is DFQATT and CDR2 is SNEGSKA (reference sequence). For the CDR3, the DNA is TGCAGTGCTCGCGACTCCATATCGAATGAGCAGTTCTTC. It specifies CSARDSISNEQFF.

This clonotype was recorded many times. The chain uses TRBV11-2 and TRBJ2-7, with D perhaps being TRBD1 or TRBD2 (5 bases each). The germline CDR1 and CDR2 sequences are SGHAT and FQNNGV. This CDR3 comprises 16 residues. V was shortened by 2 bases and J by 2 bases, with 16 bases between the two germline ends. As DNA, the CDR3 is TGTGCCAGCAGCTTAAATGGGGGACCCAGACCCTACGAGCAGTACTTC. It encodes CASSLNGGPRPYEQYF.

This clonotype showed up many times. The chain uses TRBV7-9 and TRBJ2-4; D uncertain. The CDR3 has 15 amino acids. The ends were cut back, 1 base at V and 3 bases at J, with 10 bases in the middle. Germline-derived CDR1 and CDR2 are SEHNR and FQNEAQ (reference sequence). In DNA, the CDR3 is TGTGCCAGCAGCTTAGACGGCAAATACAAAAACATTCAGTACTTC. This gives the protein CASSLDGKYKNIQYF. Filled out from reference TRBV7-9 and TRBJ2-4, the complete variable domain reads DTGVSQNPRHKITKRGQNVTFRCDPISEHNRLYWYRQTLGQGPEFLTYFQNEAQLEKSRLLSDRFSAERPKGSFSTLEIQRTEQGDSAMYLCASSLDGKYKNIQYFGAGTRLSVL.

This clonotype was recorded many times. The genes are TRBV7-2 and TRBJ2-1; 8 positions agree with TRBD2. CDR1 and CDR2 from the germline V gene are SGHTA and FQGNSA. CDR3 size: 14 residues. V trimming: 1 base; J trimming: 6 bases; junction bases outside the gene matches: 2. The CDR3 is CASSLERGGNEQFF. In DNA, the CDR3 is TGTGCCAGCAGCTTAGAACGGGGGGGCAATGAGCAGTTCTTC.

This clonotype was counted at least ten times. The chain recombines TRBV5-1 with TRBJ2-5; D not resolved. Trimming took 3 bases from V and 0 from J, leaving 3 bases between them. The CDR3 is 12 amino acids. Germline V gives CDR1 SGHRS, CDR2 YFSETQ. This CDR3 is CASSWNQETQYF. As DNA, the CDR3 is TGCGCCAGCAGCTGGAACCAAGAGACCCAGTACTTC.

Ten or more counts support this clonotype. The chain uses TRBV28 and TRBJ2-5; D might be TRBD1 or TRBD2, each matching 5 bases. Germline V CDR1 and CDR2: MDHEN, SYDVKM. The CDR3 extends over 15 amino acids. V was cut by 7 bases and J by 5 bases, with 20 bases left in between. The CDR3 coding sequence is TGTGCCAGCACCGACGGGACGACGGCCAGGGAGACCCAGTACTTC. It yields the protein CASTDGTTARETQYF.

This clonotype has ten or more counts. The chain employs TRBV5-1 and TRBJ2-5; possible D gene TRBD2, 5 bases. The CDR3 consists of 14 residues. The V and J ends lost 4 bases and 4 bases respectively, with 14 bases between them. The germline gives CDR1 SGHRS, CDR2 YFSETQ. CDR3 sequence: CASSQDPAGETQYF. The CDR3, as DNA: TGCGCCAGCAGCCAGGACCCCGCGGGAGAGACCCAGTACTTC. The full variable domain, its missing parts supplied by reference TRBV5-1 and TRBJ2-5, is KAGVTQTPRYLIKTRGQQVTLSCSPISGHRSVSWYQQTPGQGLQFLFEYFSETQRNKGNFPGRFSGRQFSNSRSEMNVSTLELGDSALYLCASSQDPAGETQYFGPGTRLLVL.

This clonotype came up many times. CDR3 amino acids: CASSDPNRATEAFF. In nucleotides, the CDR3 is TGTGCCAGCAGTGATCCGAACAGGGCCACTGAAGCTTTCTTT. The V and J genes are TRBV2 and TRBJ1-1, with a tentative D call TRBD1 (6 bases). Deletions cut 3 bases from V and 4 bases from J, with 12 bases between. Germline CDR1 reads SNHLY; CDR2 reads FYNNEI. The CDR3 has 14 amino acids.

In this sample, this clonotype turned up many times. V and J are TRBV20-1 and TRBJ2-7; D not resolved. Germline V gene lookup returns CDR1 DFQATT and CDR2 SNEGSKA (reference sequence). This CDR3 region has 14 residues. Trimming cost V 3 bases and J 2 bases, with 14 bases left between them. CDR3 loop: CSASVRRPPYEQYF. In DNA form, the CDR3 reads TGCAGTGCTAGTGTGCGCAGACCACCCTACGAGCAGTACTTC.

This clonotype was picked up many times. The chain joins TRBV29-1 to TRBJ1-2; D might be TRBD1 (5 bases). From germline, CDR1 is SQVTM and CDR2 ANQGSEA. The CDR3 runs to 15 residues. V was trimmed by 0 bases and J by 3 bases, leaving 14 bases between them. Written as DNA, the CDR3 is TGCAGCGTTGAAGAGAGGAGGCGGGGGGACTATGGCTACACCTTC. Translation gives CSVEERRRGDYGYTF.

This clonotype occurred many times. This chain connects TRBV12-3 or TRBV12-4 to TRBJ1-5; D is unresolved. V lost 5 bases to trimming and J lost 8 bases, with 13 bases between them. The CDR3 loop spans 13 amino acids. The CDR3 bases are TGTGCCAGCAGTCCTGGGTCCCAAGAGCCCCAGCATTTT. This codes for CASSPGSQEPQHF.

This clonotype was counted many times. The chain has TRBV5-1 and TRBJ2-1; 16 positions match TRBD2. This CDR3 has 16 amino acids. Germline V gene sequence: CDR1 SGHRS, CDR2 YFSETQ. The ends lost 4 bases at V and 4 bases at J; junction bases unmatched: 2. CDR3 DNA sequence: TGCGCCAGCAGCCCGGGACTAGCGGGAGGGTACAATGAGCAGTTCTTC. Translation: CASSPGLAGGYNEQFF.

This clonotype was detected ten times or more. The CDR3 here is CSAGYSGSSPIETQYF. The DNA of the CDR3 is TGCAGTGCCGGATATTCGGGTTCTTCTCCGATTGAGACCCAGTACTTC. The chain links TRBV20-1 to TRBJ2-5, with D uncertain. V lost 6 bases and J 5 bases, leaving 25 bases between the germline ends. From germline, CDR1 is DFQATT and CDR2 SNEGSKA (reference sequence). This CDR3 is built from 16 residues.

This clonotype was counted many times. The CDR3 sequence: CASSLLGRLNTGELFF. CDR3 coding DNA: TGTGCCAGCAGCCTCCTGGGCCGCCTGAACACCGGGGAGCTGTTTTTT. The chain recombines TRBV14 with TRBJ2-2, with unresolved D. CDR3 length: 16 amino acids. CDR1 is SGHDN, CDR2 FVKESK, per germline. Trimming removed 4 bases at V and 1 base at J, with 13 bases between. The variable domain in full, completed from reference TRBV14 and TRBJ2-2, reads EAGVTQFPSHSVIEKGQTVTLRCDPISGHDNLYWYRRVMGKEIKFLLHFVKESKQDESGMPNNRFLAERTGGTYSTLKVQPAELEDSGVYFCASSLLGRLNTGELFFGEGSRLTVL.

This clonotype appeared many times. DNA of the CDR3: TGCAGTGCCACAGGGTCTCCAGATCAGCCCCAGCATTTT. Its translation: CSATGSPDQPQHF. The V call is TRBV20-1, the J call TRBJ1-5, with a weak D call TRBD1 (6 bases). Germline-derived CDR1 and CDR2 are DFQATT and SNEGSKA (reference sequence). CDR3 size: 13 residues. V was clipped by 6 bases and J by 5 bases, with 14 bases between them.

There are many counts of this clonotype. V gene TRBV7-2 combines with J gene TRBJ2-5, with TRBD2 matching over 9 bases. There are 15 residues in the CDR3. The V gene end was trimmed by 3 bases and the J gene end by 1 base; junction bases not matched to a gene: 3. Germline values: CDR1 SGHTA, CDR2 FQGNSA. The CDR3 coding sequence is TGTGCCAGCAGCTTGGGAGCGGGGGGCCAAGAGACCCAGTACTTC. Residues: CASSLGAGGQETQYF.

In this sample, this clonotype turned up many times. The chain joins TRBV5-6 to TRBJ1-6; TRBD1 is a possible D gene (5 bases). Germline loops: CDR1 SGHDT, CDR2 YYEEEE. V dropped 5 bases and J dropped 14 bases, with 20 bases sitting between them. This CDR3 region has 14 residues. The CDR3 loop is CASSIAGPPGTLHF. In DNA form, the CDR3 reads TGTGCCAGCAGTATAGCCGGCCCTCCAGGGACCCTCCACTTT.

In this sample, this clonotype turned up many times. The chain is built from TRBV20-1 and TRBJ1-1; the match to TRBD1 covers 10 bases. V dropped 5 bases and J dropped 4; count of bases not matched to a gene: 7. The CDR3 has 14 amino acids. The germline V gene has CDR1 DFQATT and CDR2 SNEGSKA (reference sequence). The CDR3 loop is CSALDRGAFTEAFF. As DNA, the CDR3 is TGCAGTGCTCTGGACAGGGGGGCCTTCACTGAAGCTTTCTTT.

This clonotype was recorded at least ten times. The genes are TRBV6-2 or TRBV6-3 and TRBJ2-1; D may be TRBD1 (5 bases). The CDR3 totals 14 residues. The V gene lost 0 bases and the J gene lost 8 bases, with 11 bases spanning the gap. Looked up from germline, CDR1 is MNHEY and CDR2 is SVGEGT. CDR3 coding DNA: TGTGCCAGCAGTTACTCGACAGCATCCGATGAGCAGTTCTTC. Protein product: CASSYSTASDEQFF.

This clonotype was observed many times. The rearrangement uses TRBV20-1 and TRBJ1-6; D is possibly TRBD1 (6 bases). Germline CDR1 DFQATT, CDR2 SNEGSKA (reference sequence). The CDR3 loop spans 15 amino acids. V was trimmed by 3 bases and J by 7 bases, leaving 16 bases between them. The CDR3 DNA reads as TGCAGTGCTAGGGACTTAGACAGGAGGAATTCACCCCTCCACTTT. Its translation is CSARDLDRRNSPLHF.

This clonotype has ten or more counts. The genes are TRBV5-1 and TRBJ2-7, with D tentatively TRBD1 (7 bases). V was shortened by 2 bases and J by 5 bases, with 17 bases between the two germline ends. The germline gives CDR1 SGHRS, CDR2 YFSETQ. The CDR3 length is 15 residues. As DNA, the CDR3 is TGCGCCAGCAGCTTTCAGTGGAGGGGGCAAGACGAGCAGTACTTC. Protein product: CASSFQWRGQDEQYF.

This clonotype was recorded at least ten times. The rearrangement uses TRBV5-1 and TRBJ2-3; possibly TRBD1 or TRBD2 for D (5 bases each). Germline loops: CDR1 SGHRS, CDR2 YFSETQ. V lost 2 bases to trimming and J lost 0 bases, with 13 bases between them. The CDR3 covers 16 residues. This chain's CDR3 is CASSFFGALSTDTQYF. Here the CDR3 DNA reads TGCGCCAGCAGCTTCTTCGGGGCCTTAAGCACAGATACGCAGTATTTT.